The 22 T cell receptor beta chains reported below all come from one sample, sequenced in a study of cytomegalovirus exposure and HLA in healthy donors. The PCR contained 60 Vbeta and 13 Jbeta primers. Assay used: immunoSEQ multiplex PCR; TCRdb lists only in-frame clones, some missing. The clone table shows 100,000 to 150,000 clones, with the ten largest holding 2% to 2.5%. Sequenced: PBMCs. The receptors stem from a man aged 35-49 years in good health and CMV-seronegative.

The chain recombines TRBV7-2 with TRBJ2-7, with TRBD2 matching 8 bases. The CDR3 has 15 amino acids. V shed 4 bases and J 4 bases; nucleotides not matched to a gene: 9. Germline V lookup: CDR1 SGHTA, CDR2 FQGNSA. The DNA of the CDR3 is TGTGCCAGCAGCTACCGAGCGGGAGAGGCTTACGAGCAGTACTTC. Translated, it gives CASSYRAGEAYEQYF.

For this clone: Other DNA sequences in the same sample also yield this CDR3. V is TRBV5-4 and J is TRBJ2-3; weak D call: TRBD1 (5 bases). The CDR3 consists of 13 residues. Germline CDR1 and CDR2: SGHNT and YYREEE (reference sequence). Trimming pared 1 base from V and 3 bases from J, leaving 6 bases between. The CDR3: CASSLQGTDTQYF. CDR3 in DNA: TGTGCCAGCAGCTTGCAGGGAACAGATACGCAGTATTTT.

This chain connects TRBV5-1 to TRBJ1-2; 7 bases are a match to TRBD1. With V trimmed by 5 bases and J by 4 bases, 8 bases remained unmatched. The CDR3 is 14 residues long. Per germline, CDR1 SGHRS and CDR2 YFSETQ. The CDR3 region is CASSRGTVAYGYTF. The CDR3 bases are TGCGCCAGCAGTCGCGGGACAGTTGCCTATGGCTACACCTTC.

The gene calls are TRBV7-2 and TRBJ1-1, with D possibly TRBD1 on 5 matching bases. Between the trimmed V and J ends, which lost 1 base and 4 bases, there was a span of 7 bases. The CDR3 extends over 13 amino acids. The germline gives CDR1 SGHTA, CDR2 FQGNSA. The DNA for the CDR3 is TGTGCCAGCAGCTTAGACAGGTCCACTGAAGCTTTCTTT. It translates to CASSLDRSTEAFF.

V gene TRBV6-5 combines with J gene TRBJ2-5, with TRBD2 matching 9 bases. With V trimmed by 6 bases and J by 4 bases, 9 bases remained unmatched. CDR1 and CDR2 from the germline V gene are MNHEY and SVGAGI. This CDR3 contains 15 residues. This CDR3 reads CASRRGSGGRETQYF. CDR3 coding DNA: TGTGCCAGCAGGAGGGGGAGCGGGGGGAGAGAGACCCAGTACTTC.

V is TRBV11-3 and J is TRBJ1-2; possibly TRBD1 for D (5 bases). The CDR3 sequence is 14 residues long. V shed 2 bases and J shed 2 bases, with 9 bases lying between them. Germline loops: CDR1 SGHNT, CDR2 YENEEA. CDR3 bases: TGTGCCAGCAGCTTATCTGGGGGGAACTATGGCTACACCTTC. Its translation is CASSLSGGNYGYTF.

This sequence joins TRBV10-3 and TRBJ2-7, with a possible D match to TRBD2 (6 bases). Trimming stripped 4 bases from V and 4 bases from J, with 8 bases between. The CDR3 spans 12 residues. Germline V gene lookup returns CDR1 ENHRY and CDR2 SYGVKD. The CDR3 nucleotides read TGTGCCATCAGTGGAGGAGGGTACGAGCAGTACTTC. Protein sequence: CAISGGGYEQYF.

The gene calls are TRBV6-1 and TRBJ2-7; TRBD1 matches 7 bases. The CDR3 has 13 amino acids. V shed 10 bases, J shed 5 bases, and the junction held 11 bases outside the gene matches. The germline gives CDR1 MNHNS, CDR2 SASEGT. The CDR3 nucleotides are TGTGCCATAGGGGCCAGGGGGTTCAACGAGCAGTACTTC. Amino acid sequence: CAIGARGFNEQYF.

The chain employs TRBV18 and TRBJ1-2; D is perhaps TRBD1 (5 bases). The germline gives CDR1 KGHSH, CDR2 LQKENI. The ends were cut back, 4 bases at V and 4 bases at J, with 22 bases in the middle. The CDR3 is made up of 17 amino acids. CDR3 sequence (DNA): TGTGCCAGCTCACTTGCTCCTCCGGCAGGCGGGACCTATGGCTACACCTTC. Its protein product is CASSLAPPAGGTYGYTF.

The rearrangement uses TRBV11-2 and TRBJ2-2; D not resolved. The CDR3 runs 18 residues. The germline V gene encodes CDR1 SGHAT and CDR2 FQNNGV. V was trimmed by 1 base and J by 4 bases, leaving 19 bases between them. The CDR3 is CASSLAAVPSPFTGELFF. The CDR3 DNA follows: TGTGCCAGCAGCTTAGCCGCGGTCCCCTCACCCTTCACCGGGGAGCTGTTTTTT.

The chain links TRBV28 to TRBJ2-2, with 7 positions matching TRBD1. Germline V gene sequence: CDR1 MDHEN, CDR2 SYDVKM. This CDR3 region has 13 residues. Here the CDR3 DNA reads TGTGCTACAGGGGCAGACAGTCCCGGGGAGCTGTTTTTT. Amino acid sequence: CATGADSPGELFF.

The chain employs TRBV27 and TRBJ2-7, with TRBD2 as a possible D gene (5 bases). V lost 3 bases and J lost 6, with 12 bases in between. There are 13 residues in the CDR3. Germline lookup yields CDR1 MNHEY and CDR2 SMNVEV (reference sequence). DNA for the CDR3: TGTGCCAGCAGTTTTCAATTTAGCGTCGAGCAGTACTTC. Encoded protein: CASSFQFSVEQYF.

The CDR3 sequence is CASSGTSHTQYF. CDR3 DNA: TGTGCCAGCAGTGGGACTAGTCATACGCAGTATTTT. This chain joins TRBV28 and TRBJ2-3; 8 bases map to TRBD2. Germline lookup yields CDR1 MDHEN and CDR2 SYDVKM. The J segment lost 7 bases and the V segment lost 5 bases, leaving 2 bases of the junction unmatched. This CDR3 region has 12 residues.

The V gene is TRBV5-1, the J gene TRBJ2-7; 8 bases agree with TRBD1. V lost 2 bases to trimming and J lost 4 bases; unmatched junction nucleotides: 5. This CDR3 is 14 amino acids long. CDR1 and CDR2 from the germline V gene are SGHRS and YFSETQ. The CDR3 sequence is CASSFAGGIYEQYF. CDR3 in DNA: TGCGCCAGCAGCTTCGCAGGGGGCATATACGAGCAGTACTTC.

DNA for the CDR3: TGTGCCAGCAGCTTGGAGGCCGCGGGAGGCACAGATACGCAGTATTTT. It codes for CASSLEAAGGTDTQYF. The gene calls are TRBV5-4 and TRBJ2-3, with 7 bases aligning to TRBD2. Germline CDR1 and CDR2: SGHNT and YYREEE (reference sequence). Trimming took 0 bases from V and 1 from J; bases not matched to a gene: 5. There are 16 residues in the CDR3.

The chain recombines TRBV5-1 with TRBJ2-7; D not resolved. Germline V gene sequence: CDR1 SGHRS, CDR2 YFSETQ. The CDR3 spans 13 residues. The V gene lost 2 bases and the J gene lost 0 bases, with 6 bases spanning the gap. The CDR3 DNA follows: TGCGCCAGCAGCTTTCCGAGCTCCTACGAGCAGTACTTC. As protein: CASSFPSSYEQYF.

The chain recombines TRBV4-1 with TRBJ2-5; TRBD1 aligns across 7 bases. The V and J ends lost 5 bases and 5 bases, in that order; junction bases with no gene match: 11. From germline, CDR1 is MGHRA and CDR2 YSYEKL. The length of the CDR3 is 15 residues. The CDR3 loop reads CASSYTTGIGETQYF. DNA for the CDR3: TGCGCCAGCAGCTACACGACAGGGATCGGGGAGACCCAGTACTTC.

This sequence joins TRBV6-1 and TRBJ1-5; TRBD1 might be the D (5 bases). The germline gives CDR1 MNHNS, CDR2 SASEGT. This CDR3 has 15 amino acids. V dropped 7 bases and J dropped 3 bases, with 16 bases sitting between them. The CDR3 DNA is TGTGCCAGCATTTGGTGGCAGGGCATCAATCAGCCCCAGCATTTT. Translated, it gives CASIWWQGINQPQHF.

The chain recombines TRBV4-2 with TRBJ2-1; 11 positions agree with TRBD2. Germline V CDR1 and CDR2: LGHNA, YNFKEQ. The CDR3 is made up of 18 amino acids. With 4 bases clipped from V and 0 bases from J, the junction kept 8 bases outside the gene matches. CDR3 nucleotides: TGTGCCAGCAGCCGAGGGACTAGCGGAGGGGGCTCCTACAATGAGCAGTTCTTC. The encoded protein is CASSRGTSGGGSYNEQFF.

The chain carries TRBV30 and TRBJ2-3, with 13 bases matching TRBD2. Germline lookup yields CDR1 GTSNPN and CDR2 SVGIG (reference sequence). Unmatched junction bases numbered 4, after V lost 2 bases and J lost 2 bases. The CDR3 totals 16 residues. CDR3: CAWSSGLAGATDTQYF. Written as DNA, the CDR3 is TGTGCCTGGAGTTCAGGACTAGCGGGAGCCACAGATACGCAGTATTTT.

This chain connects TRBV7-9 to TRBJ2-1, with 11 bases aligning to TRBD2. Germline loops: CDR1 SEHNR, CDR2 FQNEAQ (reference sequence). The CDR3 loop spans 17 amino acids. Trimming cost V 3 bases and J 0 bases; bases outside gene matches: 4. The CDR3 DNA sequence: TGTGCCAGCAGCTTCCATACTAGCGGGAGCTCCTACAATGAGCAGTTCTTC. Its translation: CASSFHTSGSSYNEQFF.

The V gene is TRBV11-3, the J gene TRBJ2-7, with D possibly matching TRBD2 (5 bases). Trimming removed 2 bases at V and 0 bases at J, with 11 bases between. The CDR3 runs 15 residues. Germline loops: CDR1 SGHNT, CDR2 YENEEA. The CDR3 spells CASSLRGSLSYEQYF. The CDR3 nucleotides are TGTGCCAGCAGCTTAAGAGGGTCCCTCTCCTACGAGCAGTACTTC.